This TCR beta chain was obtained from a study of early T cells in non-severe SARS-CoV-2 infection. Study-level background: RNA in bulk from unsorted whole blood was sequenced, and chains were unpaired.

Many counts were recorded for this clonotype. Its antigen remains unknown. The study's findings and limits: VDJdb matching skewed toward anti-spike CD8 responses, missing private and CD4 specificities.

The TCR library protocol was used to attach unique molecular identifiers. These identifiers were attached to individual cDNA molecules. TCRdb re-derived calls from the 5' RACE reads in MiXCR, one entry per CDR3 protein. The sample lists roughly 43,000 distinct CDR3 sequences, 5% to 6% occurring once. CDR1 is MNHEY and CDR2 is SVGAGI in the germline V gene. The CDR3 covers 14 residues. The V segment lost 6 bases and the J segment 7 bases; nucleotides outside the gene matches: 7. This chain uses TRBV6-5 with TRBJ2-7; 12 nucleotides match TRBD1. The sample consisted of whole blood, taken at baseline. The TCR was taken from an adult who was a healthcare worker with PCR-confirmed SARS-CoV-2 infection or an uninfected control (not recorded which). The CDR3 is CASRGGQGAREQYF. The CDR3 bases are TGTGCCAGCAGGGGGGGACAGGGGGCGAGAGAGCAGTACTTC.